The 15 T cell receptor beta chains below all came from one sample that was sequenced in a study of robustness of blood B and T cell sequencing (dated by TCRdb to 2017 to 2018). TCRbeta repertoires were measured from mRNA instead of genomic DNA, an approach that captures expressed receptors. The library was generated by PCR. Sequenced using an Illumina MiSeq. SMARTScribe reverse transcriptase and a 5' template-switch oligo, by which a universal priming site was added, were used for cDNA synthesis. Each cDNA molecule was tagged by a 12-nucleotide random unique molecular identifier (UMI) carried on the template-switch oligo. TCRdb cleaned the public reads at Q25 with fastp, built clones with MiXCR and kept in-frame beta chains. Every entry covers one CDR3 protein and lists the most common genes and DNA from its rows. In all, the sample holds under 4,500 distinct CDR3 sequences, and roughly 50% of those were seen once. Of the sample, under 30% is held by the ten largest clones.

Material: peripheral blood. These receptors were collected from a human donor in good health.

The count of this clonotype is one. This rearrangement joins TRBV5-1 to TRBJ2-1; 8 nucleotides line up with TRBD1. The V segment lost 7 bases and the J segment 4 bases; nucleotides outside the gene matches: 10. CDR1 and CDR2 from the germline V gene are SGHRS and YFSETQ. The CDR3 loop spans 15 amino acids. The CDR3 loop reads CASSELGQAYNEQFF. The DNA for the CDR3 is TGCGCCAGCTCGGAGTTGGGACAGGCATACAATGAGCAGTTCTTC.

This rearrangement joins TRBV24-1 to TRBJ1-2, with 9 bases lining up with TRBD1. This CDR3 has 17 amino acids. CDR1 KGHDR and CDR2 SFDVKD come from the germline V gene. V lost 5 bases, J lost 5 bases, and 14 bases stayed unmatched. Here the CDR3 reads CATSGPQGASTKYGYTF. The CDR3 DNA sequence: TGTGCCACCAGTGGCCCACAGGGGGCAAGCACCAAATATGGCTACACCTTC.

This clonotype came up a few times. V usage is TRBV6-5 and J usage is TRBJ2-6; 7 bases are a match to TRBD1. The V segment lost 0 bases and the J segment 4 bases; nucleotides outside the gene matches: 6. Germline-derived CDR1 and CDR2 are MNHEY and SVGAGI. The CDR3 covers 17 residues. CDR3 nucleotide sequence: TGTGCCAGCAGTTACTCAGGGGGCGCGGGCGGGGCCAACGTCCTGACTTTC. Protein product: CASSYSGGAGGANVLTF.

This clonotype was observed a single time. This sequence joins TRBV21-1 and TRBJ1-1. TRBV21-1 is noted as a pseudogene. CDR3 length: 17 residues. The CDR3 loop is CASSPSPANRANTEAFF. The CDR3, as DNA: TGTGCCAGCAGCCCTAGCCCCGCCAACCGGGCGAACACTGAAGCTTTCTTT.

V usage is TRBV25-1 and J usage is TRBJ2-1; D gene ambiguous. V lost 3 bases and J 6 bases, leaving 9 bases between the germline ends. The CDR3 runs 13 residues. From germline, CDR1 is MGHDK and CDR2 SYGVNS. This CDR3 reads CASSERWGNEQFF. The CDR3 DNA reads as TGTGCCAGCAGTGAGAGATGGGGCAATGAGCAGTTCTTC.

The CDR3 sequence is CASSLFRANTEAFF. In nucleotides, the CDR3 is TGTGCCAGCAGCTTGTTCAGGGCGAACACTGAAGCTTTCTTT. V gene TRBV5-5 combines with J gene TRBJ1-1; D may be TRBD1 (5 bases). Germline V gives CDR1 SGHKS, CDR2 YYEKEE (reference sequence). Trimming removed 1 base at V and 1 base at J, with 8 bases between. The CDR3 consists of 14 residues.

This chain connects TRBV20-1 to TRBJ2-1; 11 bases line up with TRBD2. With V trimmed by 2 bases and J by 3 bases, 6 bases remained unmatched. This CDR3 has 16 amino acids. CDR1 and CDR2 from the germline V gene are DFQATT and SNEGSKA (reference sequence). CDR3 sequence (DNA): TGCAGTGCTAGAAAATCCGGGACTAGCGGCTACAATGAGCAGTTCTTC. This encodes CSARKSGTSGYNEQFF.

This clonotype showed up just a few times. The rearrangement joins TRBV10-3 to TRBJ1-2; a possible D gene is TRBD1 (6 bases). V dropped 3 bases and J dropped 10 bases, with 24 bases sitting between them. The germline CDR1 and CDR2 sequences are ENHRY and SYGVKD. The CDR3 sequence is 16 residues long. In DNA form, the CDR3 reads TGTGCCATCAGTGACGCCTCGGACAGCCCCTTCATCTACTACACCTTC. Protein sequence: CAISDASDSPFIYYTF.

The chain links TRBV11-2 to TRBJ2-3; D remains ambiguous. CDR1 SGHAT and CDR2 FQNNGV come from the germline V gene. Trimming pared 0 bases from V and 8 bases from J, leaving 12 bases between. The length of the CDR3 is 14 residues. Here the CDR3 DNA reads TGTGCCAGCAGCTTAGATCAGGCCACCCCTACGCAGTATTTT. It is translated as CASSLDQATPTQYF. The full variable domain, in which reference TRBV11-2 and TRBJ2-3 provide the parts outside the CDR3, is EAGVAQSPRYKIIEKRQSVAFWCNPISGHATLYWYQQILGQGPKLLIQFQNNGVVDDSQLPKDRFSAERLKGVDSTLKIQPAKLEDSAVYLCASSLDQATPTQYFGPGTRLTVL.

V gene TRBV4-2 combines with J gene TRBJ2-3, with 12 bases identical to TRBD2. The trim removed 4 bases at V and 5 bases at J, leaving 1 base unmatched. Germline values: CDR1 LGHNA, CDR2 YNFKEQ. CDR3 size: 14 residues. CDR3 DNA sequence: TGTGCCAGCAGCCCTAGCGGGGGGGGAGATACGCAGTATTTT. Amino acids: CASSPSGGGDTQYF.

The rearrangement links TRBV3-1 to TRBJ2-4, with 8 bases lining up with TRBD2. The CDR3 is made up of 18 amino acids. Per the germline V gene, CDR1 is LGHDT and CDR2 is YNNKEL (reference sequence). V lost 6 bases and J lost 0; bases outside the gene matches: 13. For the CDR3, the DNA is TGTGCCAGCAGTCCTCGGCTAGCGGGTATTCTAGCCAAAAACATTCAGTACTTC. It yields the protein CASSPRLAGILAKNIQYF. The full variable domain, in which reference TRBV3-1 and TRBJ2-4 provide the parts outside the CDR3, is DTAVSQTPKYLVTQMGNDKSIKCEQNLGHDTMYWYKQDSKKFLKIMFSYNNKELIINETVPNRFSPKSPDKAHLNLHINSLELGDSAVYFCASSPRLAGILAKNIQYFGAGTRLSVL.

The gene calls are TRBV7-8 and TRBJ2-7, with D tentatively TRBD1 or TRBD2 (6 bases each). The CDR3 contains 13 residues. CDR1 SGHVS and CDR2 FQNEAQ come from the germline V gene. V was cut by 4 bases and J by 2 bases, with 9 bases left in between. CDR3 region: CASSYREAYEQYF. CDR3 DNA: TGTGCCAGCAGCTACAGGGAGGCCTACGAGCAGTACTTC.

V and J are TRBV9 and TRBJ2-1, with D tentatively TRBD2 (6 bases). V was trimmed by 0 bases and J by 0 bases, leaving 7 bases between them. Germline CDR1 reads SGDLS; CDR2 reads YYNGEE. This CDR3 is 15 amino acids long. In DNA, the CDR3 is TGTGCCAGCAGCGTAGGGGGGGACTCCTACAATGAGCAGTTCTTC. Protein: CASSVGGDSYNEQFF.

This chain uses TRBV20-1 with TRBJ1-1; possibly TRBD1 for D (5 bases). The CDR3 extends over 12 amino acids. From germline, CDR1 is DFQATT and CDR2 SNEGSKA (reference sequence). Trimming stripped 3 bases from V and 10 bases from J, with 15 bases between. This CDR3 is CSASPRGDGAFF. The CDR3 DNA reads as TGCAGTGCTAGTCCCCGGGGGGATGGAGCTTTCTTT.

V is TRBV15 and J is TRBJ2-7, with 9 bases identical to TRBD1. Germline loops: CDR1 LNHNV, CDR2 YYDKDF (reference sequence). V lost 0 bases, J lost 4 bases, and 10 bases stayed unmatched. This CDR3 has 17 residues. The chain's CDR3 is CATSREAPGQGFYEQYF. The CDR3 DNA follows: TGTGCCACCAGCAGAGAAGCGCCGGGACAGGGCTTTTACGAGCAGTACTTC.